One and the same sample provided the 7 T cell receptor beta chains below, sequenced in a study of control samples from healthy donors and cancer patients. Here immunoSEQ multiplex PCR was the method, and the copy in TCRdb shows in-frame clones only, minus some. The data contain about 18,000 clones, roughly 85% of them singletons. Material for sequencing was PBMCs. The receptors derive from a man older than 75 with head and neck cancer.

There are a few counts of this clone. The rearrangement links TRBV20-1 to TRBJ2-4, with a possible D match to TRBD1 (6 bases). Looked up from germline, CDR1 is DFQATT and CDR2 is SNEGSKA (reference sequence). Trimming took 3 bases from V and 0 from J, leaving 18 bases between them. The CDR3 length is 17 residues. The CDR3 nucleotides are TGCAGTGCTAGTGGACAGACATCGACCCTAGCCAAAAACATTCAGTACTTC. As protein: CSASGQTSTLAKNIQYF.

The gene calls are TRBV5-4 and TRBJ1-2, with D hard to call. Per germline, CDR1 SGHNT and CDR2 YYREEE (reference sequence). The CDR3 consists of 14 residues. The V gene lost 2 bases and the J gene lost 2 bases, with 10 bases spanning the gap. DNA for the CDR3: TGTGCCAGCAGCTTTTGGAGGATCAACTATGGCTACACCTTC. Amino acid sequence: CASSFWRINYGYTF.

The V gene is TRBV5-1, the J gene TRBJ2-3; D not certain. The CDR3 is 13 amino acids. V lost 7 bases, J lost 2 bases, and 11 bases lay in between. Germline V lookup: CDR1 SGHRS, CDR2 YFSETQ. The CDR3 loop reads CASSTPATDTQYF. CDR3 DNA sequence: TGCGCCAGCTCGACACCAGCCACAGATACGCAGTATTTT.

This clone was seen a few times. CDR3 bases: TGTGCCAGCAGCTTAGACAGGTCTGGAGAGCCCCAGCATTTT. It specifies CASSLDRSGEPQHF. The chain recombines TRBV7-8 with TRBJ1-5, with a possible D match to TRBD1 (5 bases). Per the germline V gene, CDR1 is SGHVS and CDR2 is FQNEAQ. The CDR3 sequence is 14 residues long. The V gene lost 1 base and the J gene lost 8 bases, with 12 bases spanning the gap. Full variable domain (outside the CDR3, taken from reference TRBV7-8 and TRBJ1-5): GAGVSQSPRYKVAKRGQDVALRCDPISGHVSLFWYQQALGQGPEFLTYFQNEAQLDKSGLPSDRFFAERPEGSVSTLKIQRTQQEDSAVYLCASSLDRSGEPQHFGDGTRLSIL.

The chain links TRBV6-2 or TRBV6-3 to TRBJ2-7; TRBD2 might be the D (6 bases). This CDR3 spans 15 amino acids. Germline V CDR1 and CDR2: MNHEY, SVGEGT. Trimming stripped 5 bases from V and 2 bases from J, with 16 bases between. The CDR3 region is CASSHRLVGTYEQYF. DNA for the CDR3: TGTGCCAGCAGTCACCGACTAGTGGGGACCTACGAGCAGTACTTC.

The chain has TRBV10-3 and TRBJ2-1; D gene ambiguous. The CDR3 is 11 amino acids. Trimming shortened V by 0 bases and J by 13 bases, and 7 bases separated the two germline ends. Germline-derived CDR1 and CDR2 are ENHRY and SYGVKD. The CDR3 nucleotides read TGTGCCATCAGTGAGTCGGGCAGCCAGTTCTTC. Its protein is CAISESGSQFF.

The chain has TRBV6-2 or TRBV6-3 and TRBJ1-4; D uncertain. V was shortened by 2 bases and J by 0 bases, with 7 bases between the two germline ends. Germline V gene data show CDR1 as MNHEY and CDR2 as SVGEGT. The CDR3 extends over 15 amino acids. The CDR3 protein is CASSYGIATNEKLFF. Here the CDR3 DNA reads TGTGCCAGCAGTTACGGGATTGCAACTAATGAAAAACTGTTTTTT.